A selection of T cell receptor beta chains follows, all from one sample in a study of blood T cell repertoires in COVID-19. Libraries were prepared by immunoSEQ multiplex PCR; TCRdb keeps only in-frame clonotypes and omits some of them. The sample consists of just over 150,000 clones, about four fifths of them appearing once. What was sequenced was peripheral blood. The receptors here all came from a man aged 60-69 years with acute or convalescent COVID-19. Each CDR3 is given with its conserved first and last residue. D genes are given only for firm matches. Expanded clones are given a class, and other clones once, few, many or no size at all.

clone size	D gene	V gene	J gene	CDR3 protein	CDR3 DNA
-	TRBD2	TRBV2	TRBJ2-5	CASSEVSGGQETQYF	TGTGCCAGCAGTGAAGTCAGCGGGGGCCAAGAGACCCAGTACTTC
-	-	TRBV7-9	TRBJ1-2	CASRPGQSYGYTF	TGTGCCAGCAGACCGGGACAAAGCTATGGCTACACCTTC
-	-	TRBV6-6	TRBJ1-2	CASSDDSYGYTF	TGTGCCAGCAGTGACGACAGCTATGGCTACACCTTC
-	-	TRBV7-9	TRBJ1-6	CASSLGGRANSPLHF	TGTGCCAGCAGCTTAGGTGGCAGGGCTAATTCACCCCTCCACTTT
-	TRBD2	TRBV7-2	TRBJ2-1	CASTLMGGGNEQFF	TGTGCCAGCACCTTGATGGGGGGGGGCAATGAGCAGTTCTTC
once	-	TRBV29-1	TRBJ1-1	CSSEVGGVAFF	TGCAGCTCTGAGGTAGGGGGGGTGGCTTTCTTT
few	TRBD2	TRBV27	TRBJ2-1	CASSRTSGIHNEQFF	TGTGCCAGCAGCCGGACTAGCGGGATTCACAATGAGCAGTTCTTC
-	TRBD1	TRBV28	TRBJ2-7	CASRQGQVTPYEQYF	TGTGCCAGCAGGCAGGGACAGGTCACCCCCTACGAGCAGTACTTC
-	-	TRBV24-1	TRBJ2-3	CATRGPTDTQYF	TGTGCCACCAGGGGCCCCACAGATACGCAGTATTTT
-	-	TRBV7-2	TRBJ1-2	CASSLVPGLKGGYGYTF	TGTGCCAGCAGCTTAGTTCCGGGTCTTAAAGGGGGCTATGGCTACACCTTC
-	-	TRBV5-1	TRBJ2-5	CASSLEAETQYF	TGCGCCAGCAGCTTGGAAGCGGAGACCCAGTACTTC
many	-	TRBV4-3	TRBJ1-2	CASSQERLIRPRDGYTF	TGCGCCAGCAGCCAAGAACGGCTAATCCGCCCCAGGGATGGCTACACCTTC
-	-	TRBV7-3	TRBJ2-7	CASIPPPGAYEQYF	TGTGCCAGCATCCCCCCCCCGGGGGCCTACGAGCAGTACTTC
-	TRBD1	TRBV6-6	TRBJ1-3	CASSSRDRGHGNTIYF	TGTGCCAGCAGTTCCCGGGACAGGGGACATGGAAACACCATATATTTT
-	TRBD1	TRBV7-9	TRBJ2-7	CASSLAAGQGYEQYF	TGTGCCAGCAGCTTAGCGGCGGGACAGGGGTACGAGCAGTACTTC
-	TRBD2	TRBV11-2	TRBJ2-3	CASSSYPSGRGTDTQYF	TGTGCCAGCAGCTCCTACCCTAGCGGGAGGGGAACAGATACGCAGTATTTT
-	TRBD2	TRBV4-1	TRBJ2-7	CASSQGDYYEQYF	TGCGCCAGCAGCCAAGGGGACTATTACGAGCAGTACTTC
-	TRBD2	TRBV13	TRBJ2-3	CASSHPGLGADTQYF	TGTGCCAGCAGCCACCCGGGACTAGGAGCAGATACGCAGTATTTT
-	-	TRBV4-3	TRBJ2-3	CASSQDRGGASTDTQYF	TGCGCCAGCAGCCAAGATAGGGGGGGGGCTAGCACAGATACGCAGTATTTT
-	TRBD1	TRBV28	TRBJ2-3	CASSPGQGHTDTQYF	TGTGCCAGCAGCCCGGGACAGGGTCATACGGATACGCAGTATTTT
-	TRBD1	TRBV7-9	TRBJ2-3	CASSPPDRRTDTQYF	TGTGCCAGCAGCCCCCCGGACAGGCGCACAGATACGCAGTATTTT
-	TRBD1	TRBV2	TRBJ1-1	CASGQGRNTEAFF	TGTGCCAGTGGACAGGGTAGAAACACTGAAGCTTTCTTT
-	TRBD2	TRBV7-8	TRBJ2-3	CASSLAASGGALDTQYF	TGTGCCAGCAGCTTAGCCGCTAGCGGGGGGGCCTTGGATACGCAGTATTTT
-	TRBD1	TRBV5-1	TRBJ2-7	CASSPGRGPSYEQYF	TGCGCCAGCAGCCCTGGAAGGGGGCCATCCTACGAGCAGTACTTC
once	TRBD2	TRBV9	TRBJ2-7	CASSPGASGDRYEQYF	TGTGCCAGCAGCCCGGGGGCTAGCGGGGACCGCTACGAGCAGTACTTC
once	TRBD2	TRBV4-3	TRBJ2-3	CASSQDLPGLAGTDTQYF	TGCGCCAGCAGCCAAGATTTGCCGGGACTAGCCGGCACAGATACGCAGTATTTT
-	-	TRBV6-2/TRBV6-3	TRBJ1-2	CASSLHNYGYTF	TGTGCCAGCAGTTTACACAACTATGGCTACACCTTC
once	TRBD1	TRBV30	TRBJ1-2	CAWSSTGTGSYGYTF	TGTGCCTGGAGTTCTACCGGGACAGGGAGCTATGGCTACACCTTC